What follows are 19 T cell receptor beta chains derived from one specimen sequenced in a study of molecular identifiers for immune sequencing clone quantification. TCRdb recomputed calls from the PCR reads with MiXCR, one row per CDR3 protein. The data hold about 630,000 distinct CDR3 sequences, with less than 30% observed a single time. Sample: naive CD8+ T cells from blood, with Jurkat cell RNA spiked in. Described subset: FACS-sorted CD8+CD4-CCR7+CD45RA+ naive T cells. The source of these receptors is a human donor in good health. Some libraries in this study had Jurkat cell RNA spiked in.

This clonotype was picked up one time. The chain carries TRBV4-3 and TRBJ2-3, with D perhaps TRBD1 (7 bases). Germline V gene sequence: CDR1 LGHNA, CDR2 YSLEER. V lost 0 bases, J lost 2 bases, and 15 bases lay in between. CDR3 length: 17 amino acids. The CDR3 coding sequence is TGCGCCAGCAGCCAAGATTGGGGGGACAGCGTCACAGATACGCAGTATTTT. Protein product: CASSQDWGDSVTDTQYF.

This clonotype has a count of ten or more. V and J are TRBV4-2 and TRBJ2-7, with D uncertain. V shed 0 bases and J shed 1 base, with 13 bases lying between them. Germline loops: CDR1 LGHNA, CDR2 YNFKEQ. The CDR3 is made up of 16 amino acids. The CDR3 nucleotides read TGTGCCAGCAGCCAAGATCCCCCCGAGACATCCTACGAGCAGTACTTC. This gives the protein CASSQDPPETSYEQYF.

Remarks on this clonotype: A read error may be the cause here, since a much bigger clone is one base away. The chain uses TRBV28 and TRBJ2-3; D is possibly TRBD2 (6 bases). V dropped 8 bases and J dropped 0 bases, with 30 bases sitting between them. CDR1 is MDHEN and CDR2 is SYDVKM in the germline V gene. The CDR3 has 20 amino acids. Here the CDR3 reads CASGPGGYAGSRHSTDTQYF. The CDR3 DNA is TGTGCCAGCGGTCCGGGTGGTTATGCGGGAAGCCGCCACAGCACAGATACGCAGTATTTT.

As regards this clonotype: A much bigger clone sits one base away, suggesting this may be a read error. This sequence joins TRBV6-7 and TRBJ2-5; a possible D gene is TRBD2 (5 bases). TRBV6-7 is classed as an ORF, of uncertain function. This CDR3 comprises 16 residues. V lost 11 bases and J lost 1, with 23 bases in between. The CDR3 sequence: CARGPPKRRTQETQYF. The CDR3 DNA sequence: TGTGCCCGCGGGCCCCCTAAGAGACGGACCCAAGAGACCCAGTACTTC.

This clonotype showed up just a few times. This chain joins TRBV6-2 or TRBV6-3 and TRBJ1-5, with D uncertain. V was trimmed by 2 bases and J by 1 base, leaving 9 bases between them. The CDR3 is 15 amino acids. Germline V gene data show CDR1 as MNHEY and CDR2 as SVGEGT. The CDR3 is CASSYLGSSNQPQHF. CDR3 DNA: TGTGCCAGCAGTTACCTTGGTTCCAGCAATCAGCCCCAGCATTTT.

The chain joins TRBV5-8 to TRBJ2-3, with TRBD2 identical over 7 bases. The germline gives CDR1 SGHTS, CDR2 YDEGEE. This CDR3 region has 16 residues. V was clipped by 4 bases and J by 2 bases; unmatched bases: 10. DNA of the CDR3: TGTGCCAGCAGCCTAACCGGGACTACTTACACAGATACGCAGTATTTT. This codes for CASSLTGTTYTDTQYF.

This clonotype was seen only a few times. V is TRBV4-3 and J is TRBJ1-5, with D uncertain. The CDR3 runs to 15 residues. The V end lost 0 bases, the J end lost 6 bases, and 12 bases lay between the germline ends. Germline V gene sequence: CDR1 LGHNA, CDR2 YSLEER. The CDR3 loop is CASSQDRFTSQPQHF. The CDR3 coding sequence is TGCGCCAGCAGCCAAGATCGATTCACGAGTCAGCCCCAGCATTTT.

Ten or more counts support this clonotype. The V and J genes are TRBV12-5 and TRBJ2-2, with D tentatively TRBD2 (5 bases). V was trimmed by 7 bases and J by 0 bases, leaving 6 bases between them. Germline V lookup: CDR1 LGHNT, CDR2 FRNRAP. The CDR3 totals 13 residues. The CDR3 here is CASERANTGELFF. As DNA, the CDR3 is TGTGCTAGTGAGAGGGCGAACACCGGGGAGCTGTTTTTT.

Many counts were recorded for this clonotype. The chain combines TRBV28 with TRBJ2-7; the D gene is possibly TRBD2 (7 bases). V shed 9 bases and J shed 11 bases, with 20 bases lying between them. CDR3 size: 12 residues. CDR1 is MDHEN, CDR2 SYDVKM, per germline. This CDR3 reads CASTAGGHVEYF. CDR3 coding DNA: TGTGCCAGTACAGCCGGGGGGCACGTCGAGTACTTC. Combining the CDR3 with reference TRBV28 and TRBJ2-7 gives the whole variable domain DVKVTQSSRYLVKRTGEKVFLECVQDMDHENMFWYRQDPGLGLRLIYFSYDVKMKEKGDIPEGYSVSREKKERFSLILESASTNQTSMYLCASTAGGHVEYFGPGTRLTVT.

As to this clonotype: It may be a read error: a sequence one base away is much more abundant. The rearrangement links TRBV7-4 to TRBJ1-1, with 9 positions matching TRBD1. CDR3 length equals 16 residues. Germline assignment: CDR1 SGHVT and CDR2 SQSDAQ. The CDR3 DNA reads as TGTGCCAGCAGCTTAGGACAGGGGGTCCTGAACACTGAAGCTTCCTTT. Its translation is CASSLGQGVLNTEASF.

Notes on this clonotype: This may be a read error, as it is one base from a much larger clone. The conserved final phenylalanine or tryptophan is absent from the CDR3, which likely points to a read error. This rearrangement joins TRBV7-2 to TRBJ2-2; no firm D call. The V gene's germline CDR1 is SGHTA and CDR2 FQGNSA. CDR3 length equals 15 residues. The V end was cut by 1 base, the J end by 0 bases, with 6 bases between. CDR3 bases: TGTGCCAGCAGCTTAGTGGGCCCGAACACCGGGGAGCTGTTTCTT. Its protein is CASSLVGPNTGELFL.

This clonotype was seen repeatedly, ten times or more. The chain combines TRBV30 with TRBJ2-7, with 8 bases fitting TRBD2. Germline CDR1 is GTSNPN and CDR2 is SVGIG (reference sequence). The CDR3 spans 12 residues. Trimming cost V 5 bases and J 7 bases; bases outside gene matches: 7. CDR3 protein: CAWAPAGEEQYF. The CDR3, as DNA: TGTGCCTGGGCCCCAGCGGGAGAAGAGCAGTACTTC.

This clonotype was counted ten times or more. The chain has TRBV18 and TRBJ2-6; D call uncertain. Trimming removed 3 bases at V and 0 bases at J, with 9 bases between. Germline CDR1 and CDR2: KGHSH and LQKENI. This CDR3 has 16 residues. CDR3 sequence reads: CASSPGRLSGANVLTF. The CDR3 DNA is TGTGCCAGCTCACCGGGCCGGCTCTCTGGGGCCAACGTCCTGACTTTC. Based on the CDR3 plus reference TRBV18 and TRBJ2-6, the full variable domain is NAGVMQNPRHLVRRRGQEARLRCSPMKGHSHVYWYRQLPEEGLKFMVYLQKENIIDESGMPKERFSAEFPKEGPSILRIQQVVRGDSAAYFCASSPGRLSGANVLTFGAGSRLTVL.

On this clonotype itself: At one of its ends the junction is not consistent with the germline gene, which may arise from a read error. This chain links TRBV20-1 with TRBJ2-7, with 7 bases aligning to TRBD2. The germline V gene encodes CDR1 DFQATT and CDR2 SNEGSKA (reference sequence). CDR3 length: 14 amino acids. The CDR3 DNA follows: TGCGGTGCTAGAGATCGGACTAGTTGGTACGAGCAGTACTTC. Translating it yields CGARDRTSWYEQYF.

This clonotype turned up a few times. The chain links TRBV19 to TRBJ2-7; the match to TRBD2 covers 12 bases. V dropped 6 bases and J dropped 1; count of bases not matched to a gene: 10. This CDR3 comprises 17 residues. Germline loops: CDR1 LNHDA, CDR2 SQIVND (reference sequence). CDR3 in amino acids: CASSQGLAGLTSYEQYF. The CDR3 coding sequence is TGTGCCAGTAGCCAAGGACTAGCGGGGTTGACATCCTACGAGCAGTACTTC.

Regarding this clonotype: This may arise from a read error, as a much more abundant clone is one base away. V is TRBV4-3 and J is TRBJ1-1; D is undetermined. Germline V lookup: CDR1 LGHNA, CDR2 YSLEER. The CDR3 totals 13 residues. The CDR3 is CASSQGWLTEASF. For the CDR3, the DNA is TGCGCCAGCAGCCAAGGATGGCTCACTGAAGCTTCCTTT.

This chain connects TRBV5-5 to TRBJ2-1; 9 bases map to TRBD2. The CDR3 length is 15 residues. V dropped 5 bases and J dropped 8; count of bases not matched to a gene: 11. The germline V gene has CDR1 SGHKS and CDR2 YYEKEE (reference sequence). CDR3 sequence reads: CASRSETSGWDEQFF. CDR3 in DNA: TGTGCCAGCAGATCCGAGACTAGCGGTTGGGATGAGCAGTTCTTC.

The V call is TRBV7-2, the J call TRBJ2-7, with 8 bases lining up with TRBD2. Germline CDR1 reads SGHTA; CDR2 reads FQGNSA. With 5 bases clipped from V and 5 bases from J, the junction kept 8 bases outside the gene matches. The CDR3 runs 14 residues. Here the CDR3 DNA reads TGTGCCAGCAGCGTAGGGCGGGGGGCCGACGAGCAGTACTTC. Encoded protein: CASSVGRGADEQYF.

This clonotype was picked up many times. CDR3: CASSLAGWGNSNQPQHF. CDR3 bases: TGTGCCAGCAGCTTAGCAGGGTGGGGAAATAGCAATCAGCCCCAGCATTTT. This chain joins TRBV7-8 and TRBJ1-5; no reliable D call. Per germline, CDR1 SGHVS and CDR2 FQNEAQ. Trimming left V 0 bases short and J 0 bases short, with 12 bases between. This CDR3 has 17 residues. The full variable domain, its missing parts supplied by reference TRBV7-8 and TRBJ1-5, is GAGVSQSPRYKVAKRGQDVALRCDPISGHVSLFWYQQALGQGPEFLTYFQNEAQLDKSGLPSDRFFAERPEGSVSTLKIQRTQQEDSAVYLCASSLAGWGNSNQPQHFGDGTRLSIL.